The clone carrying this TCR beta chain was detected ten times or more. The data were taken from a study of identical twins. The CDR3 loop spans 14 amino acids. Losses at the gene ends were 5 bases for V and 5 bases for J; bases not matched to a gene: 7. Germline V gives CDR1 LNHNV, CDR2 YYDKDF (reference sequence). TCRdb re-analysed the 5' RACE reads in MiXCR, keeping a single row per CDR3 protein. The sample holds hundreds of thousands of distinct CDR3 sequences, 15% to 20% seen once. These data also featured in a second study, about T cells expressing NK-cell markers.

The chain couples TRBV15 to TRBJ2-5, with TRBD2 matching 8 bases. Sequencing was carried out using PBMCs. The TCR sequence derives from a woman aged 18 to 35 in good health. The CDR3 here is CATSLRGGRETQYF. CDR3 nucleotide sequence: TGTGCCACCAGCCTCCGGGGGGGCCGGGAGACCCAGTACTTC.